The entry below gives a single TCR beta chain sequence along with its context. The sample is drawn from a study of OX40 agonist ivuxolimab in advanced cancers. Some clones are missing from TCRdb's copy, which holds only in-frame ones; the method was immunoSEQ multiplex PCR. The table has fewer than 45,000 clones, about 85% seen once. The germline gives CDR1 SGHAT, CDR2 FQNNGV. The CDR3 has 16 residues. The J segment lost 4 bases and the V segment lost 3 bases, leaving 6 bases of the junction unmatched. The TCR comes from an adult with an advanced solid tumor such as melanoma, head and neck, liver or kidney cancer. This specimen consisted of CD4+ or CD8+ T cells sorted from blood, obtained in a trial of the OX40 agonist ivuxolimab. The V gene is TRBV11-2, the J gene TRBJ2-7; 13 nucleotides match TRBD2. CDR3 loop: CASSFSLAGGWYEQYF. The CDR3 nucleotides read TGTGCCAGCAGCTTCTCACTAGCGGGAGGGTGGTACGAGCAGTACTTC.